One sample yielded the 12 T cell receptor beta chains listed below, sequenced in a study of T-cell reconstitution after alpha-beta-depleted transplantation in children. During its preparation, the TCRbeta library received unique molecular identifiers. TCRdb fed the PCR reads into MiXCR, producing one record per CDR3 protein. There are approximately 290,000 distinct CDR3 sequences in the sample; 9.5% to 13% occur only once, and 20% to 25% lies in the top ten. The specimen was peripheral blood, collected 180 days after TCRalphabeta/CD19-depleted stem cell transplant. The source is a male patient between 2 and 15 years old who had a stem cell transplant for chronic granulomatous disease, so the T cells may come from the graft donor.

V gene TRBV15 combines with J gene TRBJ2-1, with D possibly matching TRBD1 (5 bases). Deletions cut 5 bases from V and 9 bases from J, with 17 bases between. Germline V CDR1 and CDR2: LNHNV, YYDKDF (reference sequence). This CDR3 has 14 residues. DNA of the CDR3: TGTGCCACCAGCGGGGCTCACGGTTGGTTTGAGCAGTTCTTC. The encoded protein is CATSGAHGWFEQFF.

The chain links TRBV5-4 to TRBJ2-5, with 10 bases identical to TRBD2. Losses at the gene ends were 4 bases for V and 4 bases for J; bases not matched to a gene: 10. From germline, CDR1 is SGHNT and CDR2 YYREEE (reference sequence). The CDR3 spans 16 residues. DNA for the CDR3: TGTGCCAGCAGCCCCCGGACTAGCGGAAGGACAGAGACCCAGTACTTC. Encoded protein: CASSPRTSGRTETQYF.

This clonotype was picked up many times. The chain couples TRBV28 to TRBJ2-6; D uncertain. Germline loops: CDR1 MDHEN, CDR2 SYDVKM. V lost 5 bases, J lost 0 bases, and 8 bases lay in between. CDR3 length: 15 residues. Here the CDR3 DNA reads TGTGCCAGCAGTATTCTGTTCTCTGGGGCCAACGTCCTGACTTTC. It encodes CASSILFSGANVLTF.

This clonotype has a count of ten or more. The CDR3 DNA is TGCGCCAGCAGGAGCGGGGGCGCGGACGAGCAGTACTTC. Protein product: CASRSGGADEQYF. The chain recombines TRBV5-1 with TRBJ2-7; TRBD2 matches 8 bases. Unmatched junction bases numbered 6, after V lost 5 bases and J lost 5 bases. This CDR3 is 13 amino acids long. The V gene's germline CDR1 is SGHRS and CDR2 YFSETQ.

Notes on this clonotype: This sequence may be a read error, since a much larger clone differs from it by one base. V gene TRBV12-3 or TRBV12-4 combines with J gene TRBJ2-7; a possible D gene is TRBD1 (7 bases). Trimming took off 5 bases at V and 0 bases at J, with 17 bases between the two ends. The CDR3 consists of 16 residues. In DNA form, the CDR3 reads TGTGCCAGCAGTCCACCCAGGGGGAGGAACTCCTACGAGCAGTACTTC. Encoded protein: CASSPPRGRNSYEQYF.

This clonotype has a count of ten or more. The chain uses TRBV20-1 and TRBJ2-3, with 11 nucleotides matching TRBD2. V shed 0 bases, J shed 8 bases, and the junction held 4 bases outside the gene matches. Germline V gives CDR1 DFQATT, CDR2 SNEGSKA (reference sequence). The CDR3 runs to 14 residues. The CDR3 sequence is CSARDLAGGLTQYF. The DNA of the CDR3 is TGCAGTGCTAGAGATCTAGCGGGAGGTCTTACGCAGTATTTT.

This clonotype has just a few counts. At one end the junction does not follow the germline gene, possibly because of a read error. This chain uses TRBV20-1 with TRBJ1-4, with 8 bases lining up with TRBD1. The CDR3 is 15 amino acids. Germline values: CDR1 DFQATT, CDR2 SNEGSKA (reference sequence). The CDR3 sequence is CSARRWTGTNDKLFF. The DNA for the CDR3 is TGCAGTGCTAGACGCTGGACAGGGACTAATGACAAACTGTTTTTT.

This clonotype has more than one count but fewer than ten. The chain uses TRBV29-1 and TRBJ2-1; the match to TRBD2 covers 12 bases. J was trimmed by 9 bases and V by 8 bases; bases with no gene match: 8. From germline, CDR1 is SQVTM and CDR2 ANQGSEA. The CDR3 has 13 residues. The CDR3 protein is CSLAGGVKSEQFF. The CDR3 DNA is TGCAGCCTAGCGGGAGGGGTGAAAAGTGAGCAGTTCTTC.

In the case of this clonotype: This may come from a read error, since a much larger clone is one base off. The chain has TRBV7-2 and TRBJ2-7; 7 bases match TRBD2. Germline CDR1 SGHTA, CDR2 FQGNSA. The CDR3 spans 16 residues. With V trimmed by 3 bases and J by 2 bases, 10 bases remained unmatched. The CDR3 DNA reads as TGTGCCAGCAGCTTCCAGCTAGCGGCAGGGCCCTACGAGCAGTACTTC. Protein: CASSFQLAAGPYEQYF.

In its sample, this clonotype was seen a few times. The V gene is TRBV27, the J gene TRBJ2-6; no clear D. V was trimmed by 6 bases and J by 0 bases, leaving 9 bases between them. This CDR3 is built from 15 residues. Germline loops: CDR1 MNHEY, CDR2 SMNVEV (reference sequence). The CDR3 DNA reads TGTGCCAGCAGCACATTGAGCTCTGGGGCCAACGTCCTGACTTTC. Translated: CASSTLSSGANVLTF. Full variable domain (missing parts from reference TRBV27 and TRBJ2-6): EAQVTQNPRYLITVTGKKLTVTCSQNMNHEYMSWYRQDPGLGLRQIYYSMNVEVTDKGDVPEGYKVSRKEKRNFPLILESPSPNQTSLYFCASSTLSSGANVLTFGAGSRLTVL.

The J gene is TRBJ1-1, the V gene TRBV18; TRBD1 agrees at 8 bases. The CDR3 length is 16 residues. Germline V gene lookup returns CDR1 KGHSH and CDR2 LQKENI. The V and J ends lost 5 bases and 7 bases, in that order; junction bases with no gene match: 15. The CDR3 reads CASSSQFGRGQDEAFF. CDR3 nucleotides: TGTGCCAGCTCATCACAGTTTGGCAGGGGGCAGGATGAAGCTTTCTTT.

This clonotype was detected many times. The CDR3 loop is CSARGDGPHYNEQFF. CDR3 nucleotides: TGCAGTGCTAGAGGGGACGGCCCCCACTACAATGAGCAGTTCTTC. The chain has TRBV20-1 and TRBJ2-1; D is possibly TRBD1 or TRBD2 (5 bases each). Germline loops: CDR1 DFQATT, CDR2 SNEGSKA (reference sequence). Trimming took 1 base from V and 3 from J, leaving 13 bases between them. This CDR3 has 15 amino acids.